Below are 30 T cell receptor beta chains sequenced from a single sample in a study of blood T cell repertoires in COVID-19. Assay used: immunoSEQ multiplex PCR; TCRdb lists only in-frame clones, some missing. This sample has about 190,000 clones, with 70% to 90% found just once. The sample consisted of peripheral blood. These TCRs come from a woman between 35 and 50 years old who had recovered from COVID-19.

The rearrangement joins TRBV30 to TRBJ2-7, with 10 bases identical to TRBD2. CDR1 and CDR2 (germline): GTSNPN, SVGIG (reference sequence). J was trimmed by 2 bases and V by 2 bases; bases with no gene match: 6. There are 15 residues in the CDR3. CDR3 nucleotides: TGTGCCTGGAGTTTCGGAGGGACTAGCGCCTACGAGCAGTACTTC. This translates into CAWSFGGTSAYEQYF.

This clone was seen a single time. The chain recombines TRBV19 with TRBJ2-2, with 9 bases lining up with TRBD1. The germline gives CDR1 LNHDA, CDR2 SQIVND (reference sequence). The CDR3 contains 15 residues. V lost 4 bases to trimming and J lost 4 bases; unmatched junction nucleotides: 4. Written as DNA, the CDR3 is TGTGCCAGTAGTACAGGGGACAGGGCCACCGGGGAGCTGTTTTTT. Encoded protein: CASSTGDRATGELFF.

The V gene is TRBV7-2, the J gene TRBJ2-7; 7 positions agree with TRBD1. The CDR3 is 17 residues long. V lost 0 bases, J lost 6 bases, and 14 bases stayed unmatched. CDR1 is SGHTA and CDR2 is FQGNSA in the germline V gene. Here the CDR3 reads CASSLAVSNRGLFEQYF. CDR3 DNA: TGTGCCAGCAGCTTAGCGGTCTCCAACAGGGGCCTATTCGAGCAGTACTTC.

This CDR3 is CASNQLPGTGNTEAFF. DNA for the CDR3: TGTGCCAGCAACCAACTACCCGGGACAGGGAACACTGAAGCTTTCTTT. V and J are TRBV27 and TRBJ1-1; 8 positions agree with TRBD1. This CDR3 region has 16 residues. The trim removed 7 bases at V and 1 base at J, leaving 11 bases unmatched. Germline lookup yields CDR1 MNHEY and CDR2 SMNVEV (reference sequence).

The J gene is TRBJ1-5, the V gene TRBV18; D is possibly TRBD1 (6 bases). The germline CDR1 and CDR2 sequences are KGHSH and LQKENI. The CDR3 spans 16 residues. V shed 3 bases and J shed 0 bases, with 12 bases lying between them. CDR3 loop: CASSPGTGISNQPQHF. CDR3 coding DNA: TGTGCCAGCTCACCCGGAACAGGGATTAGCAATCAGCCCCAGCATTTT.

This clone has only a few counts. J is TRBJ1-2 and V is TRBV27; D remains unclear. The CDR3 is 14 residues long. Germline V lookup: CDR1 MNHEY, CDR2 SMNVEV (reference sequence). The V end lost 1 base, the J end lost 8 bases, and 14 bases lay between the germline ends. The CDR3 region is CASSLFPKVEGYTF. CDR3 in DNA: TGTGCCAGCAGTTTATTTCCAAAAGTTGAGGGCTACACCTTC.

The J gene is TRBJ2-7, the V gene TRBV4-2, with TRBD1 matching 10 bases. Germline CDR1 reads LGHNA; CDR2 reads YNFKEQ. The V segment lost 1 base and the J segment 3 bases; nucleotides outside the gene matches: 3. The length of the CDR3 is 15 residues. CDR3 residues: CASSQAGTGVYEQYF. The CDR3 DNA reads TGTGCCAGCAGCCAAGCCGGGACAGGGGTCTACGAGCAGTACTTC.

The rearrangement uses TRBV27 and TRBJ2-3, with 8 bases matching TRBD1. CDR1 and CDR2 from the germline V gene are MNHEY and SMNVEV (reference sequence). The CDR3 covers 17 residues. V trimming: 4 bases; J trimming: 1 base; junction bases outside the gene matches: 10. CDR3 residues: CASSSLGTGGGTDTQYF. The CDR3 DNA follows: TGTGCCAGCAGTTCCCTCGGAACAGGGGGTGGCACAGATACGCAGTATTTT.

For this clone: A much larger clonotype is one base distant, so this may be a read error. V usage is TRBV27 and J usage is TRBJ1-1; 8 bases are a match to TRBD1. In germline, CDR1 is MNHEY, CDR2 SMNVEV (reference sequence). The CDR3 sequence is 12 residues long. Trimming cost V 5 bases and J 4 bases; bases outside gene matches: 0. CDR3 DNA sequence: TGTGCCAGCAGTGGACAGGGCACTGAAGCTTTCTTT. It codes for CASSGQGTEAFF.

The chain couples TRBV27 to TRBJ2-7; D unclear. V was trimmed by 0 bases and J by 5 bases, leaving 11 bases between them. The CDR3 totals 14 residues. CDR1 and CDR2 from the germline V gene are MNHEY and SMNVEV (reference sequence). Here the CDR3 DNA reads TGTGCCAGCAGTTTATCGTCGGGTCTCCACGAGCAGTACTTC. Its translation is CASSLSSGLHEQYF.

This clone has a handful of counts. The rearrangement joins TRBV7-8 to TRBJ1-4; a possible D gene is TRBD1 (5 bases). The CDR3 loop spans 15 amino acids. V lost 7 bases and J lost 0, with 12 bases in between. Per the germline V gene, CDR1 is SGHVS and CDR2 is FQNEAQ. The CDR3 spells CASKQPGTTNEKLFF. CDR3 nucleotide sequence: TGTGCCAGCAAGCAACCAGGGACAACTAATGAAAAACTGTTTTTT.

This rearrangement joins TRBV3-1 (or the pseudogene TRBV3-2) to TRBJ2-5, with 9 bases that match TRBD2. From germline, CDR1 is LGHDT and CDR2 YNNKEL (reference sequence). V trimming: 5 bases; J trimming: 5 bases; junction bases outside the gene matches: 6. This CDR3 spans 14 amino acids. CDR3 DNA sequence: TGTGCCAGCAGCTTTAGCGGGAGTGAGGAGACCCAGTACTTC. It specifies CASSFSGSEETQYF.

The chain's CDR3 is CSVEDRQAPYNEQFF. CDR3 coding DNA: TGCAGCGTTGAAGATCGGCAGGCGCCCTACAATGAGCAGTTCTTC. The chain employs TRBV29-1 and TRBJ2-1; no clear D. The CDR3 runs to 15 residues. Trimming cost V 0 bases and J 2 bases, with 11 bases left between them. The germline V gene encodes CDR1 SQVTM and CDR2 ANQGSEA.

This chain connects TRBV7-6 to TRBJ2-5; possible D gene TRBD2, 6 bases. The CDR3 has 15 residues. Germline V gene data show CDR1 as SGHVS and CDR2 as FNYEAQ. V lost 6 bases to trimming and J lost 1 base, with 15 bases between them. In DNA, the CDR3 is TGTGCCAGCAGGAGGGGCGGGACCCTCCAAGAGACCCAGTACTTC. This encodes CASRRGGTLQETQYF.

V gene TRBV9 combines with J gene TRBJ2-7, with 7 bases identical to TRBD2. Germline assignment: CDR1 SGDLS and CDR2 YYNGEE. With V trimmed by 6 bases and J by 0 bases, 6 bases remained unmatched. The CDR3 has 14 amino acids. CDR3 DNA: TGTGCCAGCAACCCAGCGGGGCTCTCCTACGAGCAGTACTTC. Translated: CASNPAGLSYEQYF.

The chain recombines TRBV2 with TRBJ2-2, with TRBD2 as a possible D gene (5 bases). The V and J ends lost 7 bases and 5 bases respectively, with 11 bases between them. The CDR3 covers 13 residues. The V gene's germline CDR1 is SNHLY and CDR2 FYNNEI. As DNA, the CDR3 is TGTGCCAGCAAGGTCACGGGAACCGGGGAGCTGTTTTTT. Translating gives CASKVTGTGELFF. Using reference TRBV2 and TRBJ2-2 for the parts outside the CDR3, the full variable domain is EPEVTQTPSHQVTQMGQEVILRCVPISNHLYFYWYRQILGQKVEFLVSFYNNEISEKSEIFDDQFSVERPDGSNFTLKIRSTKLEDSAMYFCASKVTGTGELFFGEGSRLTVL.

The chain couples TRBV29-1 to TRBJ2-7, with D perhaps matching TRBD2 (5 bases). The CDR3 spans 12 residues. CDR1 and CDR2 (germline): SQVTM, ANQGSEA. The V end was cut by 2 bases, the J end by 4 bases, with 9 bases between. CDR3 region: CSVEHTGYEQYF. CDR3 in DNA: TGCAGCGTTGAACATACGGGGTACGAGCAGTACTTC.

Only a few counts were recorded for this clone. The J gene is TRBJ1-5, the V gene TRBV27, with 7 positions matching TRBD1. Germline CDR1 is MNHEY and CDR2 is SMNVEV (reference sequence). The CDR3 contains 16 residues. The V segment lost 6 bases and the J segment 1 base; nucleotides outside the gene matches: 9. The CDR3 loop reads CASSSRRGQSNQPQHF. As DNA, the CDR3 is TGTGCCAGCAGCTCAAGGCGGGGACAGAGCAATCAGCCCCAGCATTTT.

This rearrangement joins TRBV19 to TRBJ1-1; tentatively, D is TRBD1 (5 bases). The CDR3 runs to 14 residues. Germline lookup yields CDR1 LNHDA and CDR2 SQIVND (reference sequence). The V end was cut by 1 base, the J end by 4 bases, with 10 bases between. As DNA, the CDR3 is TGTGCCAGTAGTATAGTCAGGGAGGGCACTGAAGCTTTCTTT. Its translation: CASSIVREGTEAFF.

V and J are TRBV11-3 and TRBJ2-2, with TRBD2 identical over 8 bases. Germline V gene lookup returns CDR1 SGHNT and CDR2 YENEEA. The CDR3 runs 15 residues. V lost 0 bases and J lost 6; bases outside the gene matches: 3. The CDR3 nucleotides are TGTGCCAGCAGCTTAGACGGACTAGCCGCCGGGGAGCTGTTTTTT. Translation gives CASSLDGLAAGELFF.

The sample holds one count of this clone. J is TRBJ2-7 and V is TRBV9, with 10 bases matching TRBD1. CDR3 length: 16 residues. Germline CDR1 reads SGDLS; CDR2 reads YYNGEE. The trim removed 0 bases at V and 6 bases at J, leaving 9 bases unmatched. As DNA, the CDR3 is TGTGCCAGCAGCGTAGCCCCAGGGACAGGGGCGGCCGAGCAGTACTTC. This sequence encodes CASSVAPGTGAAEQYF.

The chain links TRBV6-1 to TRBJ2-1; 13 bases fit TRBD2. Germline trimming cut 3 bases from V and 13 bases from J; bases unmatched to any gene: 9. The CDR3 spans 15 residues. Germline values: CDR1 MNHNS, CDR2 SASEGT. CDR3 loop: CASSDWGLAGPPQFF. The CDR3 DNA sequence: TGTGCCAGCAGTGATTGGGGACTAGCGGGACCGCCTCAGTTCTTC.

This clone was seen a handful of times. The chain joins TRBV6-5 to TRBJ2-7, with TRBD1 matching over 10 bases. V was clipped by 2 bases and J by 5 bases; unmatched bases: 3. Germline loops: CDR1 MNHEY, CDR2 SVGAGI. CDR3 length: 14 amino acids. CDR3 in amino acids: CASSYRTGGDEQYF. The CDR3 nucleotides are TGTGCCAGCAGTTACAGGACAGGGGGTGACGAGCAGTACTTC.

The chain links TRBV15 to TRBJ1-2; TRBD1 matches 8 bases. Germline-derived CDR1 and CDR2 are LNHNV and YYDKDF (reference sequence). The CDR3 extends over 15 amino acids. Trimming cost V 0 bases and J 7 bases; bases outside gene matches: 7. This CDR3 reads CATSRDSAGGFGYTF. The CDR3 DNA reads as TGTGCCACCAGCAGAGATTCGGCAGGGGGCTTTGGCTACACCTTC.

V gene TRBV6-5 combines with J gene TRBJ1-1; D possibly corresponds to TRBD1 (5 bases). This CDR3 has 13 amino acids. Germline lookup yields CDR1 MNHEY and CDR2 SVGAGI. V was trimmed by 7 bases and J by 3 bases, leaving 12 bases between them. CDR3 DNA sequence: TGTGCCAGCACAGACAGCGGGGACACTGAAGCTTTCTTT. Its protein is CASTDSGDTEAFF.

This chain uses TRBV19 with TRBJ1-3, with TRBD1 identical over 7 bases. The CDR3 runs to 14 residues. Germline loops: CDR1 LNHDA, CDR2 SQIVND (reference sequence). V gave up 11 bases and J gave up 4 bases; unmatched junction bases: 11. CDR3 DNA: TGTGCCGCGGGCCCAGGGGGTGCGGGAAACACCATATATTTT. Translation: CAAGPGGAGNTIYF.

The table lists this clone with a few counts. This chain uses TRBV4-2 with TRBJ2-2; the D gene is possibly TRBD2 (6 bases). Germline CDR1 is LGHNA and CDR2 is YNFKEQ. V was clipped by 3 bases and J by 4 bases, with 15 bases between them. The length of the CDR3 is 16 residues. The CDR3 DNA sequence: TGTGCCAGCAGCCAGAGCCCGGACTATTCCACCGGGGAGCTGTTTTTT. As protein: CASSQSPDYSTGELFF.

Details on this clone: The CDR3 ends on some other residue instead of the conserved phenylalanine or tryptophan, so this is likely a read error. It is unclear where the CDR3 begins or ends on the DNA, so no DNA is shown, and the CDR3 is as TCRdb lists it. The CDR3 sequence: CASSMTRRDPISV. The J gene is TRBJ2-4, the V gene TRBV6-5; the table gives TRBD2 as D, unverified against the DNA. Germline V gene lookup returns CDR1 MNHEY and CDR2 SVGAGI. The CDR3 is 13 amino acids long, termini counted.

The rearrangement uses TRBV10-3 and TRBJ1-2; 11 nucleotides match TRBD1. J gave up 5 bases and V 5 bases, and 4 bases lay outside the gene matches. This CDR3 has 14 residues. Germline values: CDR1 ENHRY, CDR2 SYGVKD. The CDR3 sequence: CAISTGTGGYGYTF. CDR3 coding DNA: TGTGCCATCAGTACCGGGACAGGGGGGTATGGCTACACCTTC.

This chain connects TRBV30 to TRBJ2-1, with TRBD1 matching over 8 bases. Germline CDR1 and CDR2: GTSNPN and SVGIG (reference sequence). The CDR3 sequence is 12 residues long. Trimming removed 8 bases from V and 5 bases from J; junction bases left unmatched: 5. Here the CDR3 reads CAGYRGNNEQFF. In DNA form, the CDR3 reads TGTGCCGGATACAGGGGGAACAATGAGCAGTTCTTC.